This TCR beta chain was recorded in a study of T cell repertoires in cytomegalovirus infection (dated by TCRdb to between 2019 and 2020). About the study as a whole: Donor HLA type was relevant to the analysis, because carriage of CMV infection together with the matching HLA type was indicated by public TCR beta signatures.

In this sample, this clonotype turned up many times. Its cognate antigen has yet to be identified. Base qualities are not recorded, but no much larger clone differs from it by a single base. Sequencing relied on an Illumina HiSeq 1500. TCRdb reworked the public reads: Q25 trimming with fastp, MiXCR clone assembly, productive beta chains retained. Each entry is one CDR3 protein sequence, shown with its most common DNA and genes. The sample table shows around 180,000 distinct CDR3 sequences, and 25% to 30% are seen once. The top ten hold approximately 30% of the sample. The full study reports these points: The ex vivo response was dominated by HLA-C-restricted CMV-specific TCR beta clonotypes, which also provided the single most frequent clonotype in two of eight donors. In both this cohort and an independent roughly 400-donor cohort, the cumulative frequency of public TCR beta family members distinguished carriers of CMV infection plus the relevant HLA type.

A distance of 22 bases separates the germline ends of V and J, which lose 7 bases and 1 base respectively. From cysteine to phenylalanine, the CDR3 is 17 amino acids long. Only the CDR3 region is kept as DNA, spanning 51 bases read in frame from base 1. CDR1 is given as MNHNS and CDR2 as SASEGT, both from the germline V gene. The source is a human donor in good health (CMV status not recorded). Some clones in this sample may be carry-over from other donors' samples. Sequenced: PBMCs. The chain links TRBV6-1 with TRBJ1-1; tentative D gene TRBD1, with 6 bases matching. CDR3 reads: CASTIRGFGSSNTEAFF. The nucleotide sequence is TGTGCCAGCACCATAAGGGGGTTTGGCAGCTCGAACACTGAAGCTTTCTTT.